One and the same sample provided the 6 T cell receptor beta chains below, sequenced in a study of T-cell reconstitution after alpha-beta-depleted transplantation in children. The TCRbeta library incorporated unique molecular identifiers. TCRdb analysed the PCR reads with MiXCR anew, one entry per CDR3 protein. The table has about 200,000 distinct CDR3 sequences, about 15% seen once. The sequencing used PBMCs from the stem cell graft donor, collected from the stem cell graft. The receptors were gathered from a human donor who donated a stem cell graft to a child with acute lymphoblastic leukemia.

This clonotype showed up many times. The chain uses TRBV15 and TRBJ1-5, with D possibly TRBD1 on 6 matching bases. This CDR3 comprises 15 residues. V was trimmed by 7 bases and J by 4 bases, leaving 17 bases between them. The V gene's germline CDR1 is LNHNV and CDR2 YYDKDF (reference sequence). The CDR3 coding sequence is TGTGCCACCACCGAGGGGGGCGGTGGAAATCAGCCCCAGCATTTT. It specifies CATTEGGGGNQPQHF. Supplemented by reference TRBV15 and TRBJ1-5, the full variable domain reads DAMVIQNPRYQVTQFGKPVTLSCSQTLNHNVMYWYQQKSSQAPKLLFHYYDKDFNNEADTPDNFQSRRPNTSFCFLDIRSPGLGDTAMYLCATTEGGGGNQPQHFGDGTRLSIL.

This clonotype came up many times. The rearrangement joins TRBV12-3 or TRBV12-4 to TRBJ2-1; 10 positions match TRBD2. The CDR3 has 15 amino acids. After removal of 5 bases from V and 5 bases from J, the junction contained 6 bases not matched to a gene. This chain's CDR3 is CASSPSGRAHNEQFF. The DNA for the CDR3 is TGTGCCAGCAGTCCCAGCGGGAGGGCACACAATGAGCAGTTCTTC.

The chain recombines TRBV29-1 with TRBJ2-7, with D unclear. The CDR3 totals 13 residues. V was pared by 4 bases and J by 3 bases, with 13 bases between. Looked up from germline, CDR1 is SQVTM and CDR2 is ANQGSEA. This chain's CDR3 is CSVAVGSLYEQYF. CDR3 DNA sequence: TGCAGCGTTGCGGTGGGTTCCCTCTACGAGCAGTACTTC.

V gene TRBV7-2 combines with J gene TRBJ2-5; 8 bases fit TRBD2. V gave up 5 bases and J gave up 5 bases; unmatched junction bases: 10. CDR1 and CDR2 from the germline V gene are SGHTA and FQGNSA. This CDR3 is built from 15 residues. The CDR3 DNA follows: TGTGCCAGCAGCCCTTTGACTAGCGTGGCGGAGACCCAGTACTTC. It translates to CASSPLTSVAETQYF.

This clonotype was counted ten times or more. This chain connects TRBV30 to TRBJ2-6; D is undetermined. Looked up from germline, CDR1 is GTSNPN and CDR2 is SVGIG (reference sequence). V was pared by 3 bases and J by 0 bases, with 9 bases between. CDR3 length: 15 residues. CDR3 DNA sequence: TGTGCCTGGAGGGGGTACCTCTCTGGGGCCAACGTCCTGACTTTC. It codes for CAWRGYLSGANVLTF. Full variable domain (remainder filled in from reference TRBV30 and TRBJ2-6): SQTIHQWPATLVQPVGSPLSLECTVEGTSNPNLYWYRQAAGRGLQLLFYSVGIGQISSEVPQNLSASRPQDRQFILSSKKLLLSDSGFYLCAWRGYLSGANVLTFGAGSRLTVL.

The chain has TRBV29-1 and TRBJ2-7, with D hard to call. Per the germline V gene, CDR1 is SQVTM and CDR2 is ANQGSEA. The CDR3 has 13 residues. V lost 4 bases to trimming and J lost 4 bases, with 14 bases between them. CDR3 coding DNA: TGCAGCGTTGGACCCCTGTTTGGATACGAGCAGTACTTC. As protein: CSVGPLFGYEQYF.